These T cell receptor beta chains were read from a single sample in a study of blood T cells in healthy people across ages. TCRdb re-analysed the 5' RACE reads in MiXCR, keeping a single row per CDR3 protein. The sample includes some 1.5 million distinct CDR3 sequences, approximately 43% of them seen just once. Sequenced sample: blood. The receptors derive from a woman between 18 and 30 years old in good health. Both conserved end residues are part of each CDR3. D genes are given only for firm matches. Only part of the rows carry a size: once, few, many, or a class if the clone is expanded.

abundance	j_gene	v_gene	d_gene	CDR3nt	CDR3aa
.	TRBJ1-1	TRBV2	TRBD1	TGTGCCAGCAGTGGTGGGGGGACAGGGGGATATAGTGGTGAAGCTTTCTTT	CASSGGGTGGYSGEAFF
.	TRBJ2-6	TRBV2	.	TGTGCCAGCAGTGGACTGCCTGGGGCCAACGTCCTGATTTTC	CASSGLPGANVLIF
.	TRBJ2-7	TRBV28	TRBD2	TGTGCCAGCAGTTTATCGACTAGCGGGAGCTCCTACAATGAGCAGTACTTC	CASSLSTSGSSYNEQYF
.	TRBJ1-5	TRBV28	TRBD1	TGTGCCAGCAGTATCCAAGGACAGGTGGGAATTAATAGCAATCAGCCCCAGCATTTT	CASSIQGQVGINSNQPQHF
few	TRBJ2-1	TRBV28	.	TGTGCCAGCAGTTTAGGACAGATTCTGCTACACAATGAGCAGTTCTTC	CASSLGQILLHNEQFF
.	TRBJ2-2	TRBV10-3	TRBD2	TGTGCCATCAGTGATGCCAGCGGGGGAAACACCGGGGAGCTGTTTTTT	CAISDASGGNTGELFF
.	TRBJ2-1	TRBV24-1	TRBD2	TGTGCCACCAGTGACCCCCGGAGGGCGGGAGGCAATGAGCAGTTCTTC	CATSDPRRAGGNEQFF
.	TRBJ2-1	TRBV3-1	TRBD2	TGTGCCAGCAGCCAAGGAGACGGAGGGAGGGAGACCCAGTTCTTC	CASSQGDGGRETQFF
.	TRBJ1-4	TRBV7-9	.	TGTGCCAGCAGCTGGAGGCTGGTGGGTGAAAAACTGTTTTTT	CASSWRLVGEKLFF
.	TRBJ2-7	TRBV6-5	TRBD1	TGTGCCAGCGGACCGGACGGGACAGCCTACGAGCAGTACTTC	CASGPDGTAYEQYF
few	TRBJ1-1	TRBV6-5	.	TGTGCCAGCACTTACGGGGGAGACGGCACTGAAGCTTTCTTT	CASTYGGDGTEAFF
few	TRBJ2-1	TRBV2	.	TGTGCCAGCAAAATCGGTATGGCCCGGGACACCTACAATGAGCAGTTCTTC	CASKIGMARDTYNEQFF
few	TRBJ2-7	TRBV7-2	TRBD1	TGTGCCAGCAGCTCGTCCGGGACAGCCAACGAGCAGTACTTC	CASSSSGTANEQYF
.	TRBJ1-2	TRBV9	.	TGTGCCAGCAGCGTAGAGGGCCGGGGTTCTACGGGCTACACCTTC	CASSVEGRGSTGYTF
.	TRBJ1-1	TRBV7-2	.	TGTGCCAGCAGCCGCGTAAAGGAGTTCTTGGCGGGACCTAGAGGCACTGAAGCTTTCTTT	CASSRVKEFLAGPRGTEAFF